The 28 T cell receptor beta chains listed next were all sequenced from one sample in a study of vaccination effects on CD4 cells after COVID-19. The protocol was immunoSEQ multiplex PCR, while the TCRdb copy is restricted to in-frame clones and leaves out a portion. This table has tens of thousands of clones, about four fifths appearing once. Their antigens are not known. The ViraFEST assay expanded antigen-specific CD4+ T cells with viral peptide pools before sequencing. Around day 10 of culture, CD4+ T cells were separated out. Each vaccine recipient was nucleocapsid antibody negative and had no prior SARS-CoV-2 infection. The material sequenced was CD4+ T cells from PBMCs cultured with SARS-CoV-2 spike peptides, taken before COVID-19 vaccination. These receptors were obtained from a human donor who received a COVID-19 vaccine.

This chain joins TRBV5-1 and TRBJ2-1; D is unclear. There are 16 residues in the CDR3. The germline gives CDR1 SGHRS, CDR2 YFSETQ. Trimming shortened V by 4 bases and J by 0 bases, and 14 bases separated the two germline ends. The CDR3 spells CASSMDPTSSYNEQFF. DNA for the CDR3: TGCGCCAGCAGCATGGACCCTACAAGCTCCTACAATGAGCAGTTCTTC.

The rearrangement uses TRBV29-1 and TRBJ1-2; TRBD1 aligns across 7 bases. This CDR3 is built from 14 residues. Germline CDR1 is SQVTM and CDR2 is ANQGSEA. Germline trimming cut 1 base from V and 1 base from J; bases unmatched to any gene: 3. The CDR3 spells CSVEGDRVNYGYTF. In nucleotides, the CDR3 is TGCAGCGTTGAAGGAGACAGGGTTAACTATGGCTACACCTTC.

The CDR3 region has the DNA TGTGCCAGCAGGGTCCAGAACACTGAAGCTTTCTTT. It codes for CASRVQNTEAFF. The J gene is TRBJ1-1, the V gene TRBV2; D not certain. There are 12 residues in the CDR3. In germline, CDR1 is SNHLY, CDR2 FYNNEI. The V end lost 6 bases, the J end lost 1 base, and 6 bases lay between the germline ends.

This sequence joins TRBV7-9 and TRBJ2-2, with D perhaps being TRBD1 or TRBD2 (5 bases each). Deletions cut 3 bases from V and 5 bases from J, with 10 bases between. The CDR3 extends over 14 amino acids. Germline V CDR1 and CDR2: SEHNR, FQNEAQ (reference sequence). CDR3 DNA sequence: TGTGCCAGCAGCTTGATGGGGGAGACCGGGGAGCTGTTTTTT. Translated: CASSLMGETGELFF.

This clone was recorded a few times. CDR3 in DNA: TGTGCCAGCAGCCCTCCAACGGGGCAGGGGAACCAGCCCCAGCATTTT. Translating gives CASSPPTGQGNQPQHF. V gene TRBV21-1 combines with J gene TRBJ1-5; no check of the table's D call, TRBD1, against the DNA was made. TRBV21-1 is recorded as a pseudogene. The CDR3 runs to 16 residues.

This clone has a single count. In DNA form, the CDR3 reads TGTGCTAGTGGTTTGGTAGGGTCAGATACGCAGTATTTT. This translates into CASGLVGSDTQYF. The J gene is TRBJ2-3, the V gene TRBV12-5; D ambiguous. The V end was cut by 0 bases, the J end by 4 bases, with 5 bases between. The CDR3 covers 13 residues. In germline, CDR1 is LGHNT, CDR2 FRNRAP.

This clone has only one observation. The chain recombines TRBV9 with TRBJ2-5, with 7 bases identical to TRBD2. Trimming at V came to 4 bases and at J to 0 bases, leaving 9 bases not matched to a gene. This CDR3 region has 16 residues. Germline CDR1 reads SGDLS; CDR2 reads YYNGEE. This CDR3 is CASSSRGRADQETQYF. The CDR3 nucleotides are TGTGCCAGCAGCTCCCGAGGGAGGGCCGACCAAGAGACCCAGTACTTC.

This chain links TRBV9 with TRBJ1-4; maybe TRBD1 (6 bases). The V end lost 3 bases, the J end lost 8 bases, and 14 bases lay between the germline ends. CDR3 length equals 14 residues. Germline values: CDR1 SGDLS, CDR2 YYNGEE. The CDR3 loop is CASSDSDRGEKLFF. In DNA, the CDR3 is TGTGCCAGCAGCGACTCGGACAGAGGGGAAAAACTGTTTTTT.

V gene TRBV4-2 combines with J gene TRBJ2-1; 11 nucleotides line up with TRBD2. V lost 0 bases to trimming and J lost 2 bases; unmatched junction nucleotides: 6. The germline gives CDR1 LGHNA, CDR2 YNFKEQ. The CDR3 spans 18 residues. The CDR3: CASSQDRGSGGAYNEQFF. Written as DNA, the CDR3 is TGTGCCAGCAGCCAAGATCGTGGTAGCGGGGGGGCCTACAATGAGCAGTTCTTC.

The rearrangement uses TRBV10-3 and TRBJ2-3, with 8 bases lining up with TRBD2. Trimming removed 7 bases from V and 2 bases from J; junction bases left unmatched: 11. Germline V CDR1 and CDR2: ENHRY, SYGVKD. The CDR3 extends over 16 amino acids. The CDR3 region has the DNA TGTGCCATCACCCAACTAGCGGATCTTCACACAGATACGCAGTATTTT. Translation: CAITQLADLHTDTQYF.

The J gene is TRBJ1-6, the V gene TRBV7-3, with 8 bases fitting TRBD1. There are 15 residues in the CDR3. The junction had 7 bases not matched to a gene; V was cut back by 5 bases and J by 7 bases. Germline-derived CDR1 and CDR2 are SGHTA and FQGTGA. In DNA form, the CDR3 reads TGTGCCAGCAGCGCTTCAGGGGGCGCGAATTCACCCCTCCACTTT. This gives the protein CASSASGGANSPLHF.

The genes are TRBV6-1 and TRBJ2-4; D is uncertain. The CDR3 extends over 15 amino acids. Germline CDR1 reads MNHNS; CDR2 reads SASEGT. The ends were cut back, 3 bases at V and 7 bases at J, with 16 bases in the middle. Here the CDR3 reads CASSEGILALNIQYF. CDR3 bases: TGTGCCAGCAGTGAGGGAATTTTAGCCTTGAACATTCAGTACTTC.

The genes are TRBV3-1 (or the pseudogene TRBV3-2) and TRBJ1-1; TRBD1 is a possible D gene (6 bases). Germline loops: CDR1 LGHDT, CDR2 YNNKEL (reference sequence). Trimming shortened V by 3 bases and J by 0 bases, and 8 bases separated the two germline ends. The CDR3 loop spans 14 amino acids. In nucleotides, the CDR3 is TGTGCCAGCAGCCACGGGGACATGAACACTGAAGCTTTCTTT. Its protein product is CASSHGDMNTEAFF.

CDR3 sequence (DNA): TGCAGCGTTGTTGGATCCTCCGGCACTGAAGCTTTCTTT. It translates to CSVVGSSGTEAFF. The rearrangement links TRBV29-1 to TRBJ1-1; D gene uncertain. Germline assignment: CDR1 SQVTM and CDR2 ANQGSEA. CDR3 length: 13 amino acids. Trimming pared 4 bases from V and 4 bases from J, leaving 13 bases between.

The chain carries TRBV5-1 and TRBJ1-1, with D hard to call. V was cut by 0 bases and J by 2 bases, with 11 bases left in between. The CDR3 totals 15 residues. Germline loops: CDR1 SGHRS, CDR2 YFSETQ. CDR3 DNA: TGCGCCAGCAGCTTGGAGTCTCCGGCAAACACTGAAGCTTTCTTT. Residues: CASSLESPANTEAFF.

The CDR3 DNA reads as TGCGCCAGCAGCTTACGGGGGCAAGAGACCCAGTACTTC. Protein sequence: CASSLRGQETQYF. The V gene is TRBV5-1, the J gene TRBJ2-5; weak D call: TRBD2 (6 bases). CDR1 and CDR2 from the germline V gene are SGHRS and YFSETQ. Trimming removed 2 bases from V and 2 bases from J, with 7 bases in between. The length of the CDR3 is 13 residues.

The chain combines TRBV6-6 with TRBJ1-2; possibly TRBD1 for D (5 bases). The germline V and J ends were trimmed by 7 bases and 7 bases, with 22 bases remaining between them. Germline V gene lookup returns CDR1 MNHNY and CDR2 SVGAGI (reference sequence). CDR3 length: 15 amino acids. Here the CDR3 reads CASTSPREGRSGYTF. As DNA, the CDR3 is TGTGCCAGCACCTCACCCCGAGAGGGGAGGTCTGGCTACACCTTC.

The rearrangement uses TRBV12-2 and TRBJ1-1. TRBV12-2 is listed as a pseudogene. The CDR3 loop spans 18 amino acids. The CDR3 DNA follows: TGTGCAAGTCGCTACGGTGGGGGAAACGGGGTCCCGAACACTGAAGCTTTCTTT. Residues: CASRYGGGNGVPNTEAFF.

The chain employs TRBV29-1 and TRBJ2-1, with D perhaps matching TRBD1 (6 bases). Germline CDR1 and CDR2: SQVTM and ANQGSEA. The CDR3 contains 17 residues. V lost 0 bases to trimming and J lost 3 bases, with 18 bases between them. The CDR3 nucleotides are TGCAGCGTTGAAGATTTGTCACAGGGTACTGGCTACAATGAGCAGTTCTTC. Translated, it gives CSVEDLSQGTGYNEQFF.

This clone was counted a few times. In nucleotides, the CDR3 is TGTGCCAGCAGGACAGGGGGCTCTGGGGCCAACGTCCTGACTTTC. Its translation: CASRTGGSGANVLTF. The J gene is TRBJ2-6, the V gene TRBV6-5, with 9 bases lining up with TRBD1. CDR3 length: 15 residues. In germline, CDR1 is MNHEY, CDR2 SVGAGI. Unmatched junction bases numbered 0, after V lost 6 bases and J lost 0 bases.

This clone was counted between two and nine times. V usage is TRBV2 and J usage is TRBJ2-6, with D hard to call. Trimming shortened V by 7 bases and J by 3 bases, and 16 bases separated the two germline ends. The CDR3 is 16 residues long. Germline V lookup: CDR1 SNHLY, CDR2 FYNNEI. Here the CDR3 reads CASTQSHPGGANVLTF. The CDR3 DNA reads TGTGCCAGCACGCAATCCCATCCAGGTGGGGCCAACGTCCTGACTTTC.

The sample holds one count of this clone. The CDR3 nucleotides are TGTGCCTGGACGTTGACCGGGACCCCGTGGTCACCCCTCCACTTT. This gives the protein CAWTLTGTPWSPLHF. The chain is built from TRBV30 and TRBJ1-6; TRBD1 might be the D (5 bases). Germline V gene lookup returns CDR1 GTSNPN and CDR2 SVGIG (reference sequence). The CDR3 length is 15 residues. V gave up 4 bases and J gave up 10 bases, with 20 bases separating them.

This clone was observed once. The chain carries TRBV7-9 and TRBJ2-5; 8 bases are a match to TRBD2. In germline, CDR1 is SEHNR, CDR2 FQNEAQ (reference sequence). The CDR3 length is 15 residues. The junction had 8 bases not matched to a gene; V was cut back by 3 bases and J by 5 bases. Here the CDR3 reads CASSFSGAARETQYF. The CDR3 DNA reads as TGTGCCAGCAGCTTTAGCGGGGCCGCGCGCGAGACCCAGTACTTC.

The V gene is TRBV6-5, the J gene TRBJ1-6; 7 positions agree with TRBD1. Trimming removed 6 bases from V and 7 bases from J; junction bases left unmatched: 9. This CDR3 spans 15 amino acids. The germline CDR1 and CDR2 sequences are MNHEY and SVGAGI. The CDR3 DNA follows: TGTGCCAGCAGGACGACAGGGTTGGGCAATTCACCCCTCCACTTT. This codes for CASRTTGLGNSPLHF.

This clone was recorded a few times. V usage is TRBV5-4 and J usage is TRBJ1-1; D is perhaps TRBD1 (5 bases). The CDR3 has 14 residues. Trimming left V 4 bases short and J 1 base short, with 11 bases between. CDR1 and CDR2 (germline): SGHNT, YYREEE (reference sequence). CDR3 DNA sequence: TGTGCCAGCAGCCCGGTCGGGGGGAACACTGAAGCTTTCTTT. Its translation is CASSPVGGNTEAFF.

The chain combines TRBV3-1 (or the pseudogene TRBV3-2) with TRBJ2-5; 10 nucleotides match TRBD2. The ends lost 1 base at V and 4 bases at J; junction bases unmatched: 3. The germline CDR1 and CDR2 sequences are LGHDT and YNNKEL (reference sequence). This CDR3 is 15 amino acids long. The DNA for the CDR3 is TGTGCCAGCAGCCAAGGTACTAGCGGGGCAGAGACCCAGTACTTC. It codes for CASSQGTSGAETQYF.

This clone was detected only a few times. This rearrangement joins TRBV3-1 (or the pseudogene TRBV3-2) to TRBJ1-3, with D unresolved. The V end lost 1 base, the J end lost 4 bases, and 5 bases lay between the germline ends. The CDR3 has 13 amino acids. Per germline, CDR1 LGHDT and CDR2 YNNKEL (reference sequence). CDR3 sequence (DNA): TGTGCCAGCAGCCAAGGGCGAGGAAACACCATATATTTT. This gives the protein CASSQGRGNTIYF.

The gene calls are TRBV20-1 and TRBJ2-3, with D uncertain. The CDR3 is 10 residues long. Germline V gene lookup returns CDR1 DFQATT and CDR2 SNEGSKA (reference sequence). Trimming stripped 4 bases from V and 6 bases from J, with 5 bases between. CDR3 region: CSAKKDTQYF. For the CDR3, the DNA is TGCAGTGCTAAGAAGGATACGCAGTATTTT.